This TCR beta chain was identified in a study of CD8+CD57+ T cells in acquired aplastic anemia listed by TCRdb under 2018. Regarding the study in general: A mean of around 3.3 ug of DNA, ranging from roughly 0.18 to 30 ug, was extracted from sorted CD4+ and CD8+ cells. CD8+CD57+ expansion was defined as a frequency above the mean frequency observed in healthy subjects.

Genomic DNA was used as template for profiling of TCR beta VDJ combinations and CDR3 sequences. An Illumina HiSeq 2000 was used for TCR repertoire sequencing. In the original analysis: TRBV/TRBJ rearrangement plots, CDR3 size and DJ length profiles, and Simpson's diversity index were used to assess repertoires. The most abundant DNA sequence in the deep sequencing data was defined as the immunodominant clone. CDR3 amino acid sequences were screened for sharing across subjects and were compared with published repertoires and the VDJdb database. TCRdb itself trimmed the public reads at Q25 with fastp, ran MiXCR and retained productive beta chains. Records with the same CDR3 protein are collapsed into one entry carrying the most frequent genes and DNA. These V and J calls originate from TCRdb's pipeline instead of the authors' own analysis. This sample has nearly 60,000 distinct CDR3 sequences in its table, and just over 55% of those were observed once. 15% to 20% of the sample is held by the ten biggest clonotypes.

The germline V gene (reference sequence) specifies SEHNR as CDR1 and FQNEAQ as CDR2. The junction carries 8 bases between V and J, which are trimmed by 5 bases and 7 bases respectively. The CDR3 holds 12 amino acids from the cysteine to the phenylalanine. The entry retains the CDR3 DNA only, 36 bases that are in frame from base 1. Beyond this particular receptor, the publication reports: Between patients and healthy controls, no significant difference in CD8+ Simpson's diversity was found (P=0.060). Over 25 CD8+ CDR3 sequences were found in both patients and controls but appeared to be highly expressed in patients and within the immunodominant clones of the patients.

In this sample, this clonotype turned up many times. Its antigen is unknown. The input lacks base qualities; no much larger clone sits a single base away. Expansion of CD8+CD57+ cells had been shown by flow cytometry in the patients chosen for sequencing. Severe acquired aplastic anemia was diagnosed in all patients according to International Study of Aplastic Anemia and Agranulocytosis and Camitta criteria. No patient had received any therapy when blood was sampled. In the study, sorted CD4+ and CD8+ blood T cells from patients with severe aplastic anemia and from healthy subjects underwent deep sequencing of TCR repertoires. Patients were enrolled in the USA under clinicaltrials.gov protocols 00001620, 01623167, 00001397, 00071045, 00081523 and 00961064. Ficoll-Paque density gradient centrifugation was used to isolate peripheral blood mononuclear cells. Before DNA extraction, CD4+ and CD8+ T cells were sorted by FACS or by magnetic beads.

The receptor was isolated from a human donor with aplastic anemia. This sequence uses TRBV7-9 and TRBJ2-2; the D gene cannot be resolved reliably. Sequences were obtained from sorted CD4+, CD8+, or CD8+CD57+ T cells (not recorded which) from PBMCs. CDR3 loop: CASSPTYGELFF. The nucleotide sequence is TGTGCCAGCAGCCCTACTTACGGGGAGCTGTTTTTT.